A selection of T cell receptor beta chains follows, all from one sample in a study of CD8+ T cells in alopecia areata. The repertoire was sequenced with immunoSEQ multiplex PCR; TCRdb's copy has only in-frame clones and lacks some. Of 10,000 to 15,000 clones listed, about two thirds are singletons. This specimen was skin, taken at week 4, from a patient treated with tofacitinib. Every receptor here comes from a human donor with alopecia areata. The CDR3 runs from the conserved cysteine through the conserved F or W. Fields, in order: CDR3 protein, V gene, CDR3 length, J gene.

CASSPLRGRTTEAFF TRBV11-2 15 TRBJ1-1
CASSQEQGTQPQHF TRBV4-3 14 TRBJ1-5
CASSYSRQGTYEQYF TRBV6-6 15 TRBJ2-7
CAWSLGQEKHNEQFF TRBV30 15 TRBJ2-1
CASSPVGDWGANVLTF TRBV7-9 16 TRBJ2-6
CASSSSREGYTF TRBV7-9 12 TRBJ1-2
CASSDGSSYEQYF TRBV18 13 TRBJ2-7
CASSYGLLEEQYF TRBV6-5 13 TRBJ2-7
CASSSDPNSPLHF TRBV7-2 13 TRBJ1-6
CASQNGTGAFYEQYF TRBV18 15 TRBJ2-7
CASSYGRAGTDTQYF TRBV6-5 15 TRBJ2-3
CASSYWGGKAAEAFF TRBV6-6 15 TRBJ1-1
CASSIVGGELFF TRBV19 12 TRBJ2-2
CASSPHIATNEKLFF TRBV6-5 15 TRBJ1-4
CASSYWDRNTEAFF TRBV6-5 14 TRBJ1-1
CSVDGGFGTEAFF TRBV29-1 13 TRBJ1-1
CASSSSGLAGENEQFF TRBV11-3 16 TRBJ2-1
CAIRGADTDTQYF TRBV10-3 13 TRBJ2-3
CASSLESLGGYTF TRBV7-2 13 TRBJ1-2
CASRWGSGANVLTF TRBV5-4 14 TRBJ2-6
CASSLGGFGYEQYF TRBV9 14 TRBJ2-7
CASSLRGGGLNTGELFF TRBV5-1 17 TRBJ2-2
CASSSGGLETQYF TRBV6-1 13 TRBJ2-5
CASRAGSHSSYEQYF TRBV6-5 15 TRBJ2-7
CASSQARQLNYGYTF TRBV4-2 15 TRBJ1-2
CSAGTSVAGELFF TRBV29-1 13 NA
CASSLFGAGGFYEQYF TRBV5-6 16 TRBJ2-7
CASSLNRGHETQYF TRBV13 14 TRBJ2-5
CASSLGYYEQYF TRBV11-3 12 NA
CASSIAESGELFF TRBV19 13 TRBJ2-2
CASSLAEELQETQYF TRBV7-9 15 TRBJ2-5
CASNLGTNTGQYF TRBV27 13 TRBJ2-7
CAISEGGWGNEQFF TRBV10-3 14 TRBJ2-1
CASSNGYEQYF TRBV19 11 TRBJ2-7
CSAKRSYEQYF TRBV20-1 11 TRBJ2-7
CASSGAWDREGRNTEAFF TRBV27 18 TRBJ1-1
CASARETGDLYGYTF TRBV12-5 15 TRBJ1-2
CASSFGNSYEQYF TRBV7-2 13 TRBJ2-7
CASSISEGGLTDTQYF TRBV19 16 TRBJ2-3
CASSPRTGSYEQYF TRBV27 14 TRBJ2-7
CAGEILGYTEAFF TRBV7-9 13 TRBJ1-1
CASSLGFGLGDTQYF TRBV7-3 15 TRBJ2-3
CASSLWSAGYTF TRBV5-6 12 TRBJ1-2
CASTSYGPGYEQYF TRBV7-3 14 TRBJ2-7
CASSPRTEDGYTF TRBV18 13 TRBJ1-2
CAWASGTGNNEAFF TRBV30 14 TRBJ1-1
CASSSWGQSNQPQHF TRBV7-8 15 TRBJ1-5
CASSPDRPPYEQYF TRBV11-2 14 TRBJ2-7
CASSIDRASYEQYF TRBV19 14 TRBJ2-7
CASSYSGGITNSLQFF TRBV6-6 16 TRBJ2-1
CASSQQTGHGANVLTF TRBV4-3 16 TRBJ2-6
CASSAQGLEQYF TRBV9 12 TRBJ2-7
CATRPSGGADIQYF TRBV6-5 14 TRBJ2-4